This record covers a single TCR beta chain. Its specificity is unknown. Template switching added a universal primer site; cDNA carried unique molecular identifiers. TCRdb recomputed calls from the 5' RACE reads with MiXCR, one row per CDR3 protein. The sample has around 550,000 distinct CDR3 sequences; roughly 15% are singletons. The CDR3 runs to 14 residues. Germline CDR1 is SGHDT and CDR2 is YYEEEE. Trimming stripped 1 base from V and 4 bases from J, with 11 bases between. The source of the sample is a study of identical twins. All of the donors were Caucasians in good health. Study-wide results and limits: Reduced insertions were recorded for abundant cord blood beta clonotypes, with no such pattern in memory repertoires.

This sample was shared with a second study, whose subject was yellow fever vaccine responses in identical twins.

The chain links TRBV5-6 to TRBJ2-5, with D possibly being TRBD2 (5 bases). The receptor was isolated from a woman under 30 in good health. The sequenced sample consisted of CD4+ T cells sorted from blood. CDR3: CASSLTGFTETQYF. CDR3 nucleotides: TGTGCCAGCAGCTTGACGGGGTTCACAGAGACCCAGTACTTC.